Listed below are T cell receptor beta chains from one sample, sequenced in a study of T-cell reconstitution after alpha-beta-depleted transplantation in children. Each CDR3 protein is one row after TCRdb ran MiXCR on the PCR reads. The sample holds approximately 300,000 distinct CDR3 sequences, under 14% seen once. Sample: peripheral blood, taken 180 days after TCRalphabeta/CD19-depleted stem cell transplant. The source is a male patient aged 2-15 years who had a stem cell transplant for chronic granulomatous disease, so the T cells may come from the graft donor. Each CDR3 is given with its conserved first and last residue. A D gene is named only where the DNA matches it firmly. The size entry is marked missing in some rows and otherwise reads once, few, many or a size class.

V: TRBV12-3/TRBV12-4; size: many; length: 17; D: TRBD2; J: TRBJ2-2; DNA: TGTGCCAGCAGTTCTCCTGTAGCGGGGGGGCGTATCGGGGAGCTGTTTTTT; CDR3: CASSSPVAGGRIGELFF
V: TRBV7-3; size: many; length: 19; D: TRBD2; J: TRBJ2-3; DNA: TGTGCCAGCAGCTTAACCGGCTCTGGAATTGGCGGGAGGGCAGATACGCAGTATTTT; CDR3: CASSLTGSGIGGRADTQYF
V: TRBV12-3/TRBV12-4; size: .; length: 17; D: .; J: TRBJ1-1; DNA: TGTGCCAGCAGTTTTTCGGAAAGGAGGGGAAGGAACACTGAAGCTTTCTTT; CDR3: CASSFSERRGRNTEAFF
V: TRBV27; size: many; length: 13; D: .; J: TRBJ1-5; DNA: TGTGCCAGCAGTCCCTCAGGGGAACAGCCCCAGCATTTT; CDR3: CASSPSGEQPQHF
V: TRBV7-3; size: many; length: 16; D: TRBD2; J: TRBJ2-1; DNA: TGTGCCAGCAGCTTAACGGGCGGGAGTCCCTTGAAGGGGCAGTTCTTC; CDR3: CASSLTGGSPLKGQFF
V: TRBV5-1; size: few; length: 17; D: TRBD1; J: TRBJ2-6; DNA: TGCGCCAGCAGCATCCGGGACAGGGGGCGTGGGGCCAACGTCCTGACTTTC; CDR3: CASSIRDRGRGANVLTF
V: TRBV7-2; size: many; length: 18; D: .; J: TRBJ2-6; DNA: TGTGCCAGCAGCTTTCTGAACGGCGGGTTCTCTGGGGCCAACGTCCTGACTTTC; CDR3: CASSFLNGGFSGANVLTF
V: TRBV29-1; size: .; length: 14; D: TRBD2; J: TRBJ2-3; DNA: TGCAGCGTTGAGGGTCGGGGGGGCCCCGATACGCAGTATTTT; CDR3: CSVEGRGGPDTQYF
V: TRBV12-3/TRBV12-4; size: few; length: 16; D: TRBD1; J: TRBJ1-3; DNA: TGTGCCAGCAGTCCCGAGGGGACAGTCTCTGGAAACACCATATATTTT; CDR3: CASSPEGTVSGNTIYF
V: TRBV7-8; size: many; length: 12; D: .; J: TRBJ2-7; DNA: TGTGCCAGCAGCTTAGTAGTCAACGAGCAGTACTTC; CDR3: CASSLVVNEQYF
V: TRBV20-1; size: many; length: 12; D: .; J: TRBJ1-2; DNA: TGCAGTGCACTGACAGGACAGAATGGCTACACCTTC; CDR3: CSALTGQNGYTF
V: TRBV5-1; size: many; length: 16; D: .; J: TRBJ2-1; DNA: TGCGCCAGCAGCTCGAGGGGCCCTAGCGAATACAATGAGCAGTTCTTC; CDR3: CASSSRGPSEYNEQFF
V: TRBV10-3; size: many; length: 15; D: TRBD2; J: TRBJ2-1; DNA: TGTGCCATCAGTATAGGGACTAGCACGTCCGATGAGCAGTTCTTC; CDR3: CAISIGTSTSDEQFF
V: TRBV9; size: many; length: 16; D: .; J: TRBJ2-1; DNA: TGTGCCAGCAGCGTAGGCCAATCCTATTACTACAATGAGCAGTTCTTC; CDR3: CASSVGQSYYYNEQFF
V: TRBV19; size: many; length: 17; D: .; J: TRBJ2-1; DNA: TGTGCCAGTAGTACCGGGGGGCGCCCATCGGTCGGTGGTGAGCAGTTCTTC; CDR3: CASSTGGRPSVGGEQFF
V: TRBV12-3/TRBV12-4; size: many; length: 13; D: .; J: TRBJ2-7; DNA: TGTGCCAGCAGTTCCGTCGGAGGGACCGAGCAGTACTTC; CDR3: CASSSVGGTEQYF
V: TRBV5-1; size: many; length: 16; D: TRBD1; J: TRBJ2-3; DNA: TGCGCCAGCAGCAGGGGGACAGGACCGAGCACAGATACGCAGTATTTT; CDR3: CASSRGTGPSTDTQYF
V: TRBV25-1; size: many; length: 16; D: .; J: TRBJ2-6; DNA: TGTGCCAGCAGTGCGGACGGATACTCTGGGGCCAACGTCCTGACTTTC; CDR3: CASSADGYSGANVLTF
V: TRBV7-8; size: many; length: 19; D: TRBD1; J: TRBJ2-7; DNA: TGTGCCAGCAGCTCATATCCTCAAACCGGGACAGGGAATATGTACGAGCAGTACTTC; CDR3: CASSSYPQTGTGNMYEQYF
V: TRBV20-1; size: many; length: 12; D: .; J: TRBJ2-2; DNA: TGCAGTGCCAGGATGGGCACCGGGGAGCTGTTTTTT; CDR3: CSARMGTGELFF
V: TRBV28; size: many; length: 16; D: .; J: TRBJ2-4; DNA: TGTGCCAGCAACCCGGAACCTCCCGGCCACAAAAACATTCAGTACTTC; CDR3: CASNPEPPGHKNIQYF
V: TRBV5-1; size: .; length: 15; D: TRBD1; J: TRBJ2-1; DNA: TGCGCCAGCAGCTTCCTGGACAGGTCCTACAATGAGCAGTTCTTC; CDR3: CASSFLDRSYNEQFF
V: TRBV6-2/TRBV6-3; size: many; length: 15; D: TRBD2; J: TRBJ2-1; DNA: TGTGCCAGCAGTAAGACTAGCGGGGAACGGGGTGAGCAGTTCTTC; CDR3: CASSKTSGERGEQFF
V: TRBV20-1; size: many; length: 14; D: .; J: TRBJ2-7; DNA: TGCAGTGCTAGACTCCTCCGGCGAGGCTACGAGCAGTACTTC; CDR3: CSARLLRRGYEQYF
V: TRBV5-5; size: many; length: 15; D: TRBD1; J: TRBJ1-2; DNA: TGTGCCAGCAGGGTGGGACAGGGGAGGTCGGCGGGCTACACCTTC; CDR3: CASRVGQGRSAGYTF